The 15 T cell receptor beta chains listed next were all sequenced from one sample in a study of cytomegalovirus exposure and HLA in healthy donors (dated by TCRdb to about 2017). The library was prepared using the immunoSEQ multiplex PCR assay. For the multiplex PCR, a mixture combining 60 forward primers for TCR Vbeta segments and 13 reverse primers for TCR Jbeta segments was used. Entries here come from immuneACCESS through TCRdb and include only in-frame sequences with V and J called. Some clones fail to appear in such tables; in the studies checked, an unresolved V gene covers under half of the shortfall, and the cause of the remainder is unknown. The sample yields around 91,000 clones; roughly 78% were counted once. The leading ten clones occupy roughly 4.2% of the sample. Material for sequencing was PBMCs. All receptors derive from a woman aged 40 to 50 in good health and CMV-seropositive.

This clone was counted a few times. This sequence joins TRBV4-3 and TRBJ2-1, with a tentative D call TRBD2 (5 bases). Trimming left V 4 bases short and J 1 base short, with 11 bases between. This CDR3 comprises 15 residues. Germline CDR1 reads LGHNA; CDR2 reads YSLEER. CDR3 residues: CASSPSLGSYNEQFF. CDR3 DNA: TGCGCCAGCAGCCCCTCACTAGGGTCCTACAATGAGCAGTTCTTC.

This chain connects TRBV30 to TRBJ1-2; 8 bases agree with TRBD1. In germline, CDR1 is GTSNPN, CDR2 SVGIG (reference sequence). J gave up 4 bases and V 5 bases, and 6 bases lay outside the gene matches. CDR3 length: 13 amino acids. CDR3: CAWLGQGAYGYTF. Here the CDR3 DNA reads TGTGCCTGGCTTGGACAGGGCGCCTATGGCTACACCTTC. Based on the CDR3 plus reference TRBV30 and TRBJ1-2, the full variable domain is SQTIHQWPATLVQPVGSPLSLECTVEGTSNPNLYWYRQAAGRGLQLLFYSVGIGQISSEVPQNLSASRPQDRQFILSSKKLLLSDSGFYLCAWLGQGAYGYTFGSGTRLTVV.

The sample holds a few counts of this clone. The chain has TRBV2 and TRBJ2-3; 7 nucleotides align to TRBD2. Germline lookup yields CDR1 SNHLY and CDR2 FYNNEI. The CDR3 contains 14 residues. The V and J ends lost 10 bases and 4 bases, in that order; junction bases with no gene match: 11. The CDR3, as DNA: TGTGCCACCCAGCGGGATCTCGGTTCAGATACGCAGTATTTT. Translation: CATQRDLGSDTQYF.

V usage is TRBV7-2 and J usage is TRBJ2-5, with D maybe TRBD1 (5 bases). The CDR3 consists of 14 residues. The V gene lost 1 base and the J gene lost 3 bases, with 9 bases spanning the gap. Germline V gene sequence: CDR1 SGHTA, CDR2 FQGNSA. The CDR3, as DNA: TGTGCCAGCAGCTTAGGGACAAGTGAAGAGACCCAGTACTTC. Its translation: CASSLGTSEETQYF.

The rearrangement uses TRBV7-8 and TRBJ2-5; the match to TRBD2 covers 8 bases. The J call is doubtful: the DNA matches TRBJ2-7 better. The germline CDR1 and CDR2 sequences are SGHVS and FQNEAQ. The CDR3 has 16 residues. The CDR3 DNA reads TGTGCCAGCAGCTTAGTGGGCGGGGGGCGTAACTACGAGCAGTACTTC. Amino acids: CASSLVGGGRNYEQYF.

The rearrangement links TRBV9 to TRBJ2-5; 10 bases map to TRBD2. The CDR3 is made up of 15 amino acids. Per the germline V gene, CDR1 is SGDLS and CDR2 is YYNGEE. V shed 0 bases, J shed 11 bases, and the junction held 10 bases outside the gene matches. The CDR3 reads CASSVVPSGREEQYF. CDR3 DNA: TGTGCCAGCAGCGTAGTCCCCAGCGGGAGGGAGGAGCAGTACTTC.

This CDR3 reads CASSPQGAGRGAFF. In DNA, the CDR3 is TGTGCCAGCAGCCCGCAGGGGGCCGGACGGGGAGCTTTCTTT. The rearrangement links TRBV9 to TRBJ1-1; 8 nucleotides agree with TRBD1. Trimming removed 4 bases from V and 10 bases from J; junction bases left unmatched: 12. The germline gives CDR1 SGDLS, CDR2 YYNGEE. This CDR3 spans 14 amino acids.

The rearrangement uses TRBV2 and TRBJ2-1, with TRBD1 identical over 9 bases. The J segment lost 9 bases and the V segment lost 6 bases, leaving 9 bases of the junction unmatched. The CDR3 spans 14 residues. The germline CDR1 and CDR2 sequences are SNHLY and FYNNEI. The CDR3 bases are TGTGCCAGCAGACCTACCGGGACAGGGTTTGAGCAGTTCTTC. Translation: CASRPTGTGFEQFF.

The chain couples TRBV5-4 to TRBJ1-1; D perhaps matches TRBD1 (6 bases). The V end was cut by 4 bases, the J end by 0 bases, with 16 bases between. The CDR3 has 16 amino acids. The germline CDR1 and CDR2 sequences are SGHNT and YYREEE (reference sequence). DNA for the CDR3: TGTGCCAGCAGCCGGTACACAGGGATTATGAACACTGAAGCTTTCTTT. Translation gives CASSRYTGIMNTEAFF.

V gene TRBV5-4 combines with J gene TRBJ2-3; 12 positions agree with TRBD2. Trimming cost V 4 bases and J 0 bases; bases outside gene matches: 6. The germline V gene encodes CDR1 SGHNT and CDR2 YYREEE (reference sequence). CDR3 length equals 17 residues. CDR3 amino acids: CASSPGTSGPSTDTQYF. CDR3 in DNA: TGTGCCAGCAGCCCGGGGACTAGCGGGCCTAGCACAGATACGCAGTATTTT.

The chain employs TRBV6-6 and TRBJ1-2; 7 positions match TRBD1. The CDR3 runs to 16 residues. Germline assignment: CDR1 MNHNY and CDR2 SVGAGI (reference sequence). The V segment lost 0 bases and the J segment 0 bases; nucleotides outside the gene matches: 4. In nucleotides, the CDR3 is TGTGCCAGCAGTTACTCTCAGGGGGGAGCTAACTATGGCTACACCTTC. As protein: CASSYSQGGANYGYTF.

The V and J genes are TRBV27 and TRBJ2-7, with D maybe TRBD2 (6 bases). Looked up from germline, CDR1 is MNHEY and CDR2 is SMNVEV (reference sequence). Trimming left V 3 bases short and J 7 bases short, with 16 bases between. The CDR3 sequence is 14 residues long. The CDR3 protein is CASSLLGTPEEQYF. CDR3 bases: TGTGCCAGCAGTTTGCTCGGGACTCCCGAAGAGCAGTACTTC.

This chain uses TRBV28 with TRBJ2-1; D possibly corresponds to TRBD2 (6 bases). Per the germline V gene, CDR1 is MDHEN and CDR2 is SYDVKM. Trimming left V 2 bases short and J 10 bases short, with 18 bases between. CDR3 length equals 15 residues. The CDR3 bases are TGTGCCAGCAGTTTACCCGGGACCAGGAGGGGAGAGCAGTTCTTC. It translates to CASSLPGTRRGEQFF.

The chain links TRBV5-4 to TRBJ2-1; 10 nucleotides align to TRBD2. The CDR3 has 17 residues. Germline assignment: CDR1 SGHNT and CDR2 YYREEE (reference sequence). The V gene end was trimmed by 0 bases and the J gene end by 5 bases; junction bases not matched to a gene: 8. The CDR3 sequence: CASSLGLAGAIHNEQFF. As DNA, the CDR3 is TGTGCCAGCAGCTTGGGGCTAGCGGGAGCGATCCACAATGAGCAGTTCTTC.

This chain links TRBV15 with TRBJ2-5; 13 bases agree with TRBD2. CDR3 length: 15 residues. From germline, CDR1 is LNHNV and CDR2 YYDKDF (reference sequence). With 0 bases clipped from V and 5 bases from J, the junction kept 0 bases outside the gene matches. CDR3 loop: CATSRELAGGETQYF. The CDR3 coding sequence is TGTGCCACCAGCAGAGAACTAGCGGGAGGGGAGACCCAGTACTTC.